One and the same sample provided the 29 T cell receptor beta chains below, sequenced in a study of T cells after yellow fever vaccination. MiXCR was run by TCRdb on the 5' RACE reads, yielding one entry per CDR3 protein. The sample includes 300,000 to 350,000 distinct CDR3 sequences, around 4.3% of them seen just once. The sequencing here drew on PBMCs, taken 15 days after the yellow fever booster vaccination. The receptors were gathered from a man between 18 and 29 years old who received the YFV17D yellow fever vaccine.

V gene TRBV7-2 combines with J gene TRBJ1-2; D gene uncertain. The CDR3 extends over 16 amino acids. The V gene lost 2 bases and the J gene lost 2 bases, with 15 bases spanning the gap. Germline CDR1 and CDR2: SGHTA and FQGNSA. CDR3 sequence (DNA): TGTGCCAGCAGCTTACCGGGAATCTCCCCAAACTATGGCTACACCTTC. Encoded protein: CASSLPGISPNYGYTF.

This clonotype has ten or more counts. V gene TRBV7-2 combines with J gene TRBJ2-4; 13 bases map to TRBD2. The ends lost 5 bases at V and 7 bases at J; junction bases unmatched: 8. Germline values: CDR1 SGHTA, CDR2 FQGNSA. The CDR3 runs to 16 residues. In DNA form, the CDR3 reads TGTGCCAGCAGCGGAACTAGCGGGGGGGCCTGGAACATTCAGTACTTC. This gives the protein CASSGTSGGAWNIQYF.

At least ten counts were recorded for this clonotype. The chain couples TRBV9 to TRBJ2-3; D unclear. This CDR3 has 13 amino acids. Germline V gene data show CDR1 as SGDLS and CDR2 as YYNGEE. Trimming stripped 3 bases from V and 0 bases from J, with 5 bases between. The CDR3 region is CASSEESTDTQYF. The CDR3 region has the DNA TGTGCCAGCAGCGAAGAGAGCACAGATACGCAGTATTTT.

The V gene is TRBV20-1, the J gene TRBJ1-3, with D hard to call. The CDR3 loop spans 12 amino acids. V lost 7 bases and J 0 bases, leaving 7 bases between the germline ends. CDR1 DFQATT and CDR2 SNEGSKA come from the germline V gene (reference sequence). CDR3 sequence: CSGKGSGNTIYF. The CDR3 coding sequence is TGCAGTGGGAAGGGCTCTGGAAACACCATATATTTT.

This clonotype was seen ten or more times. CDR3 bases: TGCAGTGCTAGAAGCCGGGACAGGGGCGGCGGTGACTATGGCTACACCTTC. This gives the protein CSARSRDRGGGDYGYTF. The chain recombines TRBV20-1 with TRBJ1-2; 10 bases are a match to TRBD1. V gave up 2 bases and J gave up 3 bases; unmatched junction bases: 12. This CDR3 is built from 17 residues. Germline V gene sequence: CDR1 DFQATT, CDR2 SNEGSKA (reference sequence).

In its sample, this clonotype was seen many times. V and J are TRBV10-3 and TRBJ2-3; D unclear. Trimming stripped 6 bases from V and 0 bases from J, with 10 bases between. The germline V gene has CDR1 ENHRY and CDR2 SYGVKD. This CDR3 is built from 14 residues. The CDR3: CAISLTTSTDTQYF. CDR3 in DNA: TGTGCCATCAGCCTGACAACTAGCACAGATACGCAGTATTTT.

The table lists this clonotype with a few counts. The chain joins TRBV28 to TRBJ2-1; 7 bases are shared with TRBD2. This CDR3 contains 15 residues. Per the germline V gene, CDR1 is MDHEN and CDR2 is SYDVKM. J gave up 0 bases and V 6 bases, and 5 bases lay outside the gene matches. In nucleotides, the CDR3 is TGTGCCAGCAGGGAGAGCGGGGACTCCTACAATGAGCAGTTCTTC. Protein product: CASRESGDSYNEQFF.

This clonotype came up a few times. CDR3 coding DNA: TGTGCCAGCAGTGCAGAAAAGACAGGGGGGTATTGGAATTCACCCCTCCACTTT. Translating it yields CASSAEKTGGYWNSPLHF. This chain links TRBV12-3 or TRBV12-4 with TRBJ1-6, with 9 bases fitting TRBD1. V dropped 5 bases and J dropped 7; count of bases not matched to a gene: 15. The CDR3 is 18 residues long.

This clonotype was counted between two and nine times. The chain employs TRBV6-6 and TRBJ2-7; 9 bases fit TRBD1. The CDR3 length is 14 residues. V shed 6 bases, J shed 2 bases, and the junction held 5 bases outside the gene matches. Germline assignment: CDR1 MNHNY and CDR2 SVGAGI (reference sequence). CDR3 sequence reads: CASRLDRGPYEQYF. CDR3 bases: TGTGCCAGCAGATTGGACAGGGGACCCTACGAGCAGTACTTC.

There are a few counts of this clonotype. The chain joins TRBV7-2 to TRBJ1-2; no reliable D call. Germline loops: CDR1 SGHTA, CDR2 FQGNSA. V was shortened by 2 bases and J by 8 bases, with 15 bases between the two germline ends. The CDR3 extends over 14 amino acids. CDR3 nucleotide sequence: TGTGCCAGCAGCTTAAGGCTTAGCCCGGCGGGCTACACCTTC. Its translation: CASSLRLSPAGYTF.

The CDR3 coding sequence is TGCGCCAGCAGCCAAGAGGCTACCCCCTTCTCAGAGACCCAGTACTTC. Residues: CASSQEATPFSETQYF. The chain combines TRBV4-1 with TRBJ2-5; D remains ambiguous. The germline gives CDR1 MGHRA, CDR2 YSYEKL. The CDR3 contains 16 residues. V shed 0 bases and J shed 4 bases, with 15 bases lying between them.

This clonotype was recorded many times. V is TRBV9 and J is TRBJ2-5; D perhaps matches TRBD1 (6 bases). Germline CDR1 is SGDLS and CDR2 is YYNGEE. The CDR3 length is 15 residues. V gave up 0 bases and J gave up 3 bases, with 12 bases separating them. This CDR3 reads CASSVDRGSKETQYF. As DNA, the CDR3 is TGTGCCAGCAGCGTAGATAGGGGGAGTAAAGAGACCCAGTACTTC.

This clonotype came up many times. This rearrangement joins TRBV4-1 to TRBJ2-1; D perhaps matches TRBD2 (5 bases). Germline V gene data show CDR1 as MGHRA and CDR2 as YSYEKL. CDR3 size: 15 residues. V lost 1 base, J lost 2 bases, and 9 bases lay in between. The CDR3 sequence: CASSQAPGTYNEQFF. CDR3 bases: TGCGCCAGCAGCCAAGCCCCGGGGACCTACAATGAGCAGTTCTTC.

This rearrangement joins TRBV5-1 to TRBJ2-2; TRBD1 is a possible D gene (5 bases). In germline, CDR1 is SGHRS, CDR2 YFSETQ. The ends were cut back, 3 bases at V and 5 bases at J, with 20 bases in the middle. CDR3 length: 17 amino acids. CDR3 nucleotide sequence: TGCGCCAGCAGCTGGTTGGGGATTGTCCAGGGAACCGGGGAGCTGTTTTTT. Amino acids: CASSWLGIVQGTGELFF. Based on the CDR3 plus reference TRBV5-1 and TRBJ2-2, the full variable domain is KAGVTQTPRYLIKTRGQQVTLSCSPISGHRSVSWYQQTPGQGLQFLFEYFSETQRNKGNFPGRFSGRQFSNSRSEMNVSTLELGDSALYLCASSWLGIVQGTGELFFGEGSRLTVL.

This clonotype was seen at least ten times. The chain combines TRBV7-9 with TRBJ2-1; the D gene is possibly TRBD2 (5 bases). The germline V and J ends were trimmed by 5 bases and 8 bases, with 19 bases remaining between them. The germline V gene encodes CDR1 SEHNR and CDR2 FQNEAQ (reference sequence). This CDR3 comprises 15 residues. The CDR3 DNA reads TGTGCCAGCAGCCCGGCAGCCCTGGACTCGGATGAGCAGTTCTTC. Translation: CASSPAALDSDEQFF.

This clonotype has ten or more counts. The J gene is TRBJ2-2, the V gene TRBV29-1; D gene ambiguous. The CDR3 contains 14 residues. Trimming stripped 5 bases from V and 2 bases from J, with 12 bases between. CDR1 is SQVTM and CDR2 is ANQGSEA in the germline V gene. The CDR3 region has the DNA TGCAGCGTTCGAAGTCTGTACAACACCGGGGAGCTGTTTTTT. It encodes CSVRSLYNTGELFF.

This clonotype was seen ten or more times. This chain uses TRBV5-1 with TRBJ1-6; TRBD1 is a possible D gene (5 bases). The CDR3 sequence is 13 residues long. Germline V gene data show CDR1 as SGHRS and CDR2 as YFSETQ. Trimming cost V 0 bases and J 10 bases, with 8 bases left between them. The DNA of the CDR3 is TGCGCCAGCAGCTTGGGGCCAGGGTCACCCCTCCACTTT. As protein: CASSLGPGSPLHF.

On this clonotype itself: A read error is possible here, since a much larger clone lies one base away. This chain links TRBV5-6 with TRBJ2-1; a possible D gene is TRBD2 (5 bases). Germline-derived CDR1 and CDR2 are SGHDT and YYEEEE. The CDR3 has 16 residues. V lost 7 bases and J 3 bases, leaving 20 bases between the germline ends. The CDR3 DNA reads as TGTGCCAGCGGCTCCACGGACGGGATACACTACAATGAGCAGTTCTTC. It encodes CASGSTDGIHYNEQFF.

This clonotype was detected only a few times. The chain employs TRBV18 and TRBJ2-7, with D hard to call. The germline V gene encodes CDR1 KGHSH and CDR2 LQKENI. V was clipped by 3 bases and J by 3 bases, with 12 bases between them. This CDR3 region has 14 residues. The CDR3 nucleotides are TGTGCCAGCTCACCTTCGAGGCAGGTCTACGAGCAGTACTTC. This codes for CASSPSRQVYEQYF.

This clonotype was detected ten times or more. This chain links TRBV29-1 with TRBJ2-1; 7 bases match TRBD1. The CDR3 contains 13 residues. In germline, CDR1 is SQVTM, CDR2 ANQGSEA. V was clipped by 5 bases and J by 4 bases; unmatched bases: 5. The CDR3 here is CSVSGQAYNEQFF. In DNA form, the CDR3 reads TGCAGCGTTAGCGGACAGGCTTACAATGAGCAGTTCTTC.

The sample holds a few counts of this clonotype. The CDR3 loop reads CAWSVQDRVYEQYF. Written as DNA, the CDR3 is TGTGCCTGGAGTGTTCAGGACAGGGTCTACGAGCAGTACTTC. This chain joins TRBV30 and TRBJ2-7; 8 bases line up with TRBD1. The CDR3 runs to 14 residues. Germline CDR1 GTSNPN, CDR2 SVGIG (reference sequence). With V trimmed by 0 bases and J by 3 bases, 4 bases remained unmatched.

This clonotype appeared many times. The chain recombines TRBV5-1 with TRBJ2-3; D unresolved. Trimming took 0 bases from V and 5 from J, leaving 10 bases between them. The CDR3 runs to 14 residues. The germline CDR1 and CDR2 sequences are SGHRS and YFSETQ. The CDR3: CASSLAAQLDTQYF. CDR3 coding DNA: TGCGCCAGCAGCTTGGCCGCTCAGTTAGATACGCAGTATTTT.

In its sample, this clonotype was seen many times. This chain connects TRBV7-2 to TRBJ1-2, with a weak D call TRBD1 (5 bases). Between the trimmed V and J ends, which lost 5 bases and 3 bases, there was a span of 22 bases. This CDR3 spans 17 amino acids. Germline V gives CDR1 SGHTA, CDR2 FQGNSA. DNA of the CDR3: TGTGCCAGCAGCCGTCCCGCGGGCCAACGAGGGGACTATGGCTACACCTTC. This gives the protein CASSRPAGQRGDYGYTF.

There are many counts of this clonotype. The rearrangement joins TRBV29-1 to TRBJ1-1, with D perhaps TRBD1 (6 bases). Germline lookup yields CDR1 SQVTM and CDR2 ANQGSEA. CDR3 length equals 13 residues. V dropped 4 bases and J dropped 1 base, with 10 bases sitting between them. DNA for the CDR3: TGCAGCGTTGCCCGAGGGGGGAACACTGAAGCTTTCTTT. It is translated as CSVARGGNTEAFF. The full variable domain, with the rest looked up from reference TRBV29-1 and TRBJ1-1, is SAVISQKPSRDICQRGTSLTIQCQVDSQVTMMFWYRQQPGQSLTLIATANQGSEATYESGFVIDKFPISRPNLTFSTLTVSNMSPEDSSIYLCSVARGGNTEAFFGQGTRLTVV.

There are many counts of this clonotype. V gene TRBV25-1 combines with J gene TRBJ2-7; 9 positions match TRBD1. Germline loops: CDR1 MGHDK, CDR2 SYGVNS. V trimming: 6 bases; J trimming: 4 bases; junction bases outside the gene matches: 4. The CDR3 has 13 residues. The CDR3 coding sequence is TGTGCCAGCAGGGGACAGGGTATTTACGAGCAGTACTTC. Protein: CASRGQGIYEQYF.

The sample holds a few counts of this clonotype. The gene calls are TRBV18 and TRBJ2-2; 7 positions match TRBD1. There are 15 residues in the CDR3. The J segment lost 2 bases and the V segment lost 3 bases, leaving 3 bases of the junction unmatched. Germline V gene data show CDR1 as KGHSH and CDR2 as LQKENI. The CDR3 spells CASSPGTVNTGELFF. The DNA for the CDR3 is TGTGCCAGCTCACCTGGGACAGTCAACACCGGGGAGCTGTTTTTT. The full variable domain, completed using reference TRBV18 and TRBJ2-2, is NAGVMQNPRHLVRRRGQEARLRCSPMKGHSHVYWYRQLPEEGLKFMVYLQKENIIDESGMPKERFSAEFPKEGPSILRIQQVVRGDSAAYFCASSPGTVNTGELFFGEGSRLTVL.

The chain links TRBV6-1 to TRBJ2-7; either TRBD1 or TRBD2 may fit D (6 bases each). CDR3 length: 16 residues. Germline V CDR1 and CDR2: MNHNS, SASEGT. Trimming left V 2 bases short and J 3 bases short, with 17 bases between. The DNA for the CDR3 is TGTGCCAGCAGTGAACCAAGCTGGGGGGCTCTCTACGAGCAGTACTTC. It specifies CASSEPSWGALYEQYF.

The table lists this clonotype with many counts. The chain has TRBV11-1 and TRBJ2-5; D perhaps matches TRBD1 (5 bases). This CDR3 has 14 amino acids. Germline V gives CDR1 SGHAT, CDR2 FQDESV (reference sequence). V gave up 2 bases and J gave up 0 bases, with 7 bases separating them. CDR3 sequence: CASSLQGYQETQYF. The DNA for the CDR3 is TGTGCCAGCAGCTTACAGGGATACCAAGAGACCCAGTACTTC.

The table lists this clonotype with a few counts. J is TRBJ1-3 and V is TRBV7-2, with D possibly TRBD1 on 6 matching bases. This CDR3 is 17 amino acids long. Germline lookup yields CDR1 SGHTA and CDR2 FQGNSA. V was shortened by 5 bases and J by 0 bases, with 17 bases between the two germline ends. The CDR3: CASSPYGGPSSGNTIYF. The CDR3 DNA reads as TGTGCCAGCAGCCCGTACGGGGGCCCCAGCTCTGGAAACACCATATATTTT.